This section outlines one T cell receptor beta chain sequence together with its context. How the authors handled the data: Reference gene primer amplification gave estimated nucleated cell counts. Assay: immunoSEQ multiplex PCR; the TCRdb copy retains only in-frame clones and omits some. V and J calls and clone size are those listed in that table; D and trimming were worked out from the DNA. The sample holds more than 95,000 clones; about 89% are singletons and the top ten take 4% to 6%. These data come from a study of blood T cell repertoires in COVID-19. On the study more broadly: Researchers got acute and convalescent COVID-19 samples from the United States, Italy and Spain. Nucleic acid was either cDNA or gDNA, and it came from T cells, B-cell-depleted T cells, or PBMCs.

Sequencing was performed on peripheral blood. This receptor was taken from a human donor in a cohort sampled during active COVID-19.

CDR3: CASSQDGLAGGAGNNEQFF. For the CDR3, the DNA is TGTGCCAGCAGCCAAGATGGACTAGCGGGAGGTGCCGGAAACAATGAGCAGTTCTTC. The genes are TRBV4-2 and TRBJ2-1, with 14 bases aligning to TRBD2. The CDR3 contains 19 residues. The germline V gene encodes CDR1 LGHNA and CDR2 YNFKEQ. V was pared by 0 bases and J by 5 bases, with 9 bases of the junction left unmatched.